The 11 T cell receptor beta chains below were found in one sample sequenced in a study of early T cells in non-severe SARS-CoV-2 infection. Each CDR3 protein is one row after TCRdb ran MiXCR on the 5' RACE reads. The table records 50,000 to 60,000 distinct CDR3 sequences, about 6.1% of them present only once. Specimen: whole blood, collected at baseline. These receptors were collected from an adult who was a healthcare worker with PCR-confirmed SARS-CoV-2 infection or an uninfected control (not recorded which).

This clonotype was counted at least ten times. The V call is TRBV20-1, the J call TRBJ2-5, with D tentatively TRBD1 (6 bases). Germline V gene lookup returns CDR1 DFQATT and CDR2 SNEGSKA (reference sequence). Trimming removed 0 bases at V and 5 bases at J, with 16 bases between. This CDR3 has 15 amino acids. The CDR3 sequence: CSARDWAGVFETQYF. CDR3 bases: TGCAGTGCTAGAGATTGGGCAGGGGTTTTCGAGACCCAGTACTTC.

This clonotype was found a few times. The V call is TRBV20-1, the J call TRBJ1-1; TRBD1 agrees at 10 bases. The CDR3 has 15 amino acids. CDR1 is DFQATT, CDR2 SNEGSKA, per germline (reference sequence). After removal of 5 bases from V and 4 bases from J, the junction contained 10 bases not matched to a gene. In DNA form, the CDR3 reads TGCAGTGCTCCGTTGACAGGGGGCATTGGCACTGAAGCTTTCTTT. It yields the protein CSAPLTGGIGTEAFF.

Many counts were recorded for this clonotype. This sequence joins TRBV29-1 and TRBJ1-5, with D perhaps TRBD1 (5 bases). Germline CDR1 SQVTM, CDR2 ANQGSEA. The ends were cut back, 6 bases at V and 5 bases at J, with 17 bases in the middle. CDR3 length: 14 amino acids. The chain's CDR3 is CSVTQGGRDQPQHF. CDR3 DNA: TGCAGCGTGACCCAGGGAGGAAGGGATCAGCCCCAGCATTTT.

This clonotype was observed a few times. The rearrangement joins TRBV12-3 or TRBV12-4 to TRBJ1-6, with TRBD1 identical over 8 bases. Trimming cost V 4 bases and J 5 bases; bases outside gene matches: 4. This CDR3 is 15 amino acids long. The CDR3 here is CASSYQGADNSPLHF. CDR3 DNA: TGTGCCAGCAGTTACCAGGGGGCGGATAATTCACCCCTCCACTTT.

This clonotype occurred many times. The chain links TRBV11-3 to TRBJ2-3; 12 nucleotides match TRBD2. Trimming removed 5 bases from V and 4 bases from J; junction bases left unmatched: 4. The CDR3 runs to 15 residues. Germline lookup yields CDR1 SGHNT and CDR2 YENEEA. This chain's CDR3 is CASSPGLAGSDTQYF. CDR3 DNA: TGTGCCAGCAGCCCTGGACTAGCGGGGTCAGATACGCAGTATTTT.

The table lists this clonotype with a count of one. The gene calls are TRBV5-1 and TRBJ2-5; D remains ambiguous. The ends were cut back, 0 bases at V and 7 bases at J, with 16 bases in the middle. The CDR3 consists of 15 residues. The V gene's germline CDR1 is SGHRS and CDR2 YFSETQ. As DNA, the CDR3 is TGCGCCAGCAGCTTGGAGGCTCTCGGTCCGGGGACCCAGTACTTC. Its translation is CASSLEALGPGTQYF.

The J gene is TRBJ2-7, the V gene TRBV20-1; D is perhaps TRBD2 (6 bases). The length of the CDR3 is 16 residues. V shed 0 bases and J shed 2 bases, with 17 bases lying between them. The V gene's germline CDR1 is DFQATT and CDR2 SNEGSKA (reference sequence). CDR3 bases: TGCAGTGCTAGAGACCGGGGGTTATTAGGGCCCTACGAGCAGTACTTC. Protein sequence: CSARDRGLLGPYEQYF.

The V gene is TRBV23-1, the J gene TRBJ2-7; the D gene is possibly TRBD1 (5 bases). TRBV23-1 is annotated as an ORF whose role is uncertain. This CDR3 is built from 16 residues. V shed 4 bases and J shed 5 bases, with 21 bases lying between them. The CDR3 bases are TGCGCCAGCAGTCTTCCGCCGGGTATCAGGGAACACGAGCAGTACTTC. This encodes CASSLPPGIREHEQYF.

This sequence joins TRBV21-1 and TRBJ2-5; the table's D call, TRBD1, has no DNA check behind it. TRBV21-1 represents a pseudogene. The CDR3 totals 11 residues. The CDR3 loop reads CARRDGETQYF. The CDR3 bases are TGTGCCAGGAGGGACGGAGAGACCCAGTACTTC.

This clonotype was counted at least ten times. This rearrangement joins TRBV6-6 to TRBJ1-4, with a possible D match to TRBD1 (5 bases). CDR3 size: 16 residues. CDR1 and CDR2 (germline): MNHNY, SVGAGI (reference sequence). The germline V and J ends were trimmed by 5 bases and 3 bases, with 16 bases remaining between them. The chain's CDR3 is CASSPGGFDANEKLFF. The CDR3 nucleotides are TGTGCCAGCAGTCCCGGGGGGTTTGATGCTAATGAAAAACTGTTTTTT.

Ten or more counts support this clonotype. The CDR3: CASSLATNEKLFF. The CDR3 nucleotides read TGTGCCAGCAGCTTAGCAACTAATGAAAAACTGTTTTTT. The chain employs TRBV7-9 and TRBJ1-4, with D unclear. V was clipped by 0 bases and J by 1 base, with 0 bases between them. The CDR3 spans 13 residues. The V gene's germline CDR1 is SEHNR and CDR2 FQNEAQ (reference sequence).